This TCR beta chain appears in the sequencing data of a study of shared clonotypes between healthy human individuals. Whole-study context: Samples came from two female and a few male donors aged 18 to 49.

The CDR3 length is 14 residues. This clone was recorded a few times. Repertoires were generated with immunoSEQ multiplex PCR, while TCRdb's copy carries only in-frame clones and drops some. The sample includes some 1 million clones, approximately 70% of them seen just once. The sequenced material came from memory CD4+ T cells sorted from blood. As for subset: CD45RA-negative fraction. This chain connects TRBV21-1 to TRBJ1-2; the table's TRBD1 call for D was not verified on the DNA. TRBV21-1 constitutes a pseudogene. This clonotype originated in a man in his late teens or twenties in good health. The CDR3, as DNA: TGTGCCAGCAGCAAAGGCGGACAGAACTATGGCTACACCTTC. It yields the protein CASSKGGQNYGYTF.